This T cell receptor beta chain was found in a study of blood T cell repertoires in COVID-19 (dated by TCRdb to 2020 to 2022). About the full investigation: The collaborator samples originated in the United States, Italy and Spain and spanned the acute and convalescent phases of COVID-19. The prospective study material was composed of cDNA or gDNA derived from T cells, B-cell-depleted T cells, or PBMCs. Deeply sampled blood TCRbeta repertoires from subjects exposed to, actively infected with, or recovered from COVID-19 were included in the dataset. The repertoires were released in a freely available public database meant as a resource for research on the immune response to SARS-CoV-2. Samples were obtained from the ongoing ImmuneRACE study (first 160 participants) and from some 1,300 subjects provided by 6 global collaborators. Sample metadata almost always included a de-identified subject ID, COVID-19 status, age in years and sex. Where available, HLA class I and class II types were obtained from metadata supplied by the sample provider rather than from assay-based typing.

The study at large found these results: The quantity of clinical and demographic metadata differed by source and by participant and was supplied without curation.

Trimming takes 5 bases off V and 4 bases off J; junction bases not matched to a gene: 7. There are 15 amino acids in the CDR3, from cysteine to phenylalanine inclusive. Only the CDR3 region is kept as DNA, spanning 45 bases read in frame from base 1. For CDR1 and CDR2, the germline V gene lists SGHAT and FQNNGV. With regard to this clone: The clone's antigen remains unknown. Base quality data are lacking; no much larger clone is found one base away.

TCRbeta CDR3 regions were amplified from genomic DNA by means of the immunoSEQ Assay, a bias-controlled multiplex PCR. Processing in the source paper ran as follows. Within the assay, amplification of reference gene primers was used to estimate how many nucleated cells each sample contained. To quantify the absolute abundance of each unique TCRbeta CDR3 rearrangement, sequence reads were collapsed and filtered. For each sample, productive Simpson clonality was calculated as the square root of Simpson's diversity index over productive rearrangements. In its TCRdb copy, this immuneACCESS table keeps in-frame sequences only and misses some clones. Where compared with another copy, unresolved V genes explain less than half of these, and the others have no known cause. Clonal size and the V and J genes are those of that table, whereas D and trimming came from the DNA. The sample records over 250,000 clones, roughly 85% of which are singletons. Together, the top ten hold more than 10% of the sample.

Collaborating institutions collected whole blood in K2EDTA tubes following their own protocols. Collaborator samples were shipped for TCRbeta analysis as frozen whole blood, isolated PBMCs, or DNA extracted from either sample type. The TCR sequence derives from a human donor in a cohort sampled during active COVID-19. Recombination linked TRBV11-2 to TRBJ1-4; the junction holds 7 bases that match TRBD1. The sequencing input was peripheral blood. The CDR3 amino acid sequence is: CASSVQQGLNEKLFF. The DNA reads as follows: TGTGCCAGCAGCGTACAACAGGGGCTTAATGAAAAACTGTTTTTT.